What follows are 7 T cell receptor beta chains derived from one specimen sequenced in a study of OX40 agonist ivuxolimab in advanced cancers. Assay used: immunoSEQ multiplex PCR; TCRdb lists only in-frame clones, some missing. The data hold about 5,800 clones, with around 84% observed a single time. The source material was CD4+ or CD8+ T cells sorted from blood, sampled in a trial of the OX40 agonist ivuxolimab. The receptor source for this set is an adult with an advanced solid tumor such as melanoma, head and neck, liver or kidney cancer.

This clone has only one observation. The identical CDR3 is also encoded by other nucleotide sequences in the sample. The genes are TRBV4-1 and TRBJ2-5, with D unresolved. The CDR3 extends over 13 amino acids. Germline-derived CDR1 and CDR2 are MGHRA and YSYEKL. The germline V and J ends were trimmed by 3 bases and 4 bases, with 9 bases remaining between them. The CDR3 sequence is CASSHRVRETQYF. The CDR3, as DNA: TGCGCCAGCAGCCACCGGGTGAGAGAGACCCAGTACTTC.

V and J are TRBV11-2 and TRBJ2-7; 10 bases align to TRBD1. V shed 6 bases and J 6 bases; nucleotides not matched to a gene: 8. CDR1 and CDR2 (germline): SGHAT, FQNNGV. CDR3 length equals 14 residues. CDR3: CASSSGQGGFEQYF. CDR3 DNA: TGTGCCAGCAGTTCTGGACAGGGGGGTTTCGAGCAGTACTTC.

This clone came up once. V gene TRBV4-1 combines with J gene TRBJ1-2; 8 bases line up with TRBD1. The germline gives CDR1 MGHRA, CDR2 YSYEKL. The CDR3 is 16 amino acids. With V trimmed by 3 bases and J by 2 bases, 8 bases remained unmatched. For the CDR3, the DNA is TGCGCCAGCAGCCAGTACCCCGGGACAGGCAACTATGGCTACACCTTC. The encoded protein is CASSQYPGTGNYGYTF.

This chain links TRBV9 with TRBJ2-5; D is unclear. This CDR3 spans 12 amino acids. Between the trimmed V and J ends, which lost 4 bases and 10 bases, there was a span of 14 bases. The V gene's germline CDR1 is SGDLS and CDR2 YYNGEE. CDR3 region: CASSPPGKDQYF. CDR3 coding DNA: TGTGCCAGCAGCCCCCCTGGGAAGGACCAGTACTTC.

In nucleotides, the CDR3 is TGTGCCAGTAGTGAGAGGGTCCCCTCCTACGAGCAGTACTTC. It translates to CASSERVPSYEQYF. This chain links TRBV19 with TRBJ2-7; a possible D gene is TRBD2 (5 bases). The CDR3 is 14 residues long. Deletions cut 5 bases from V and 0 bases from J, with 11 bases between. Germline V CDR1 and CDR2: LNHDA, SQIVND (reference sequence).

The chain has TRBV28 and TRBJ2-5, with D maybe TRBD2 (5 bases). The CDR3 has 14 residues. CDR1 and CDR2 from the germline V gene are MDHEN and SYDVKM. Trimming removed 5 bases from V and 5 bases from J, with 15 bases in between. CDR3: CASSPSGVRETQYF. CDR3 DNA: TGTGCCAGCAGTCCTTCCGGGGTGAGGGAGACCCAGTACTTC.

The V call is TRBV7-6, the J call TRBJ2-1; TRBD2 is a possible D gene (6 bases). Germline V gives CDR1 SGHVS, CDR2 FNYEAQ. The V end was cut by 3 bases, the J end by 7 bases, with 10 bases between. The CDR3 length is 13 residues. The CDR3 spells CASSLTSWNEQFF. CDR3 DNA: TGTGCCAGCAGCTTGACTAGTTGGAATGAGCAGTTCTTC.